A single sample is the source of the 24 T cell receptor beta chains below, sequenced in a study of tumor-infiltrating lymphocytes in oesophageal squamous cell carcinoma. TCRdb re-analysed the PCR reads in MiXCR, keeping a single row per CDR3 protein. Among about 20,000 distinct CDR3 sequences listed, around 40% were seen once. Sequences were obtained from blood. The source is a male donor with esophageal squamous cell carcinoma.

The rearrangement links TRBV3-1 to TRBJ1-2; D possibly corresponds to TRBD1 (5 bases). This CDR3 is 12 amino acids long. The germline gives CDR1 LGHDT, CDR2 YNNKEL (reference sequence). Trimming cost V 3 bases and J 6 bases, with 8 bases left between them. The CDR3 protein is CASSQGLNGYTF. DNA of the CDR3: TGTGCCAGCAGCCAGGGGCTAAATGGCTACACCTTC.

This clonotype was observed a few times. The CDR3 does not close with the conserved phenylalanine or tryptophan, likely indicating a read error. The limits of the CDR3 on the DNA are not certain, so only TCRdb's listed CDR3 is given. The chain couples TRBV7-3 to TRBJ2-5; TRBD1, the table's D call, lacks a check against the DNA. Including both end residues, the CDR3 is 17 amino acids long. Germline CDR1 is SGHTA and CDR2 is FQGTGA. CDR3 sequence: CASSLEGQLNYGYTFGS.

The chain employs TRBV4-1 and TRBJ2-3; D could derive from TRBD1 or TRBD2 (5 bases each). Germline-derived CDR1 and CDR2 are MGHRA and YSYEKL. Trimming took off 0 bases at V and 7 bases at J, with 17 bases between the two ends. The CDR3 is 16 residues long. CDR3 in amino acids: CASSQEGDGLRYTQYF. Here the CDR3 DNA reads TGCGCCAGCAGCCAAGAAGGGGACGGCCTGCGATATACGCAGTATTTT.

This clonotype is categorized as medium-sized (0.01 to 0.1%). CDR3 amino acids: CASSLAGGQETQYF. CDR3 nucleotides: TGTGCCAGCAGTTTAGCGGGGGGCCAGGAGACCCAGTACTTC. The gene calls are TRBV12-3 or TRBV12-4 and TRBJ2-5; D is tentatively TRBD1 or TRBD2 (6 bases each). The CDR3 extends over 14 amino acids. Trimming removed 0 bases at V and 5 bases at J, with 10 bases between.

This sequence joins TRBV27 and TRBJ1-1, with D uncertain. Germline assignment: CDR1 MNHEY and CDR2 SMNVEV (reference sequence). The CDR3 extends over 13 amino acids. Trimming removed 2 bases at V and 5 bases at J, with 9 bases between. As DNA, the CDR3 is TGTGCCAGCAGTTTAAGGTTGGGGACTGAAGCTTTCTTT. Residues: CASSLRLGTEAFF.

This clonotype came up many times. The chain is built from TRBV19 and TRBJ1-1; possible D gene TRBD1, 6 bases. The CDR3 totals 14 residues. The germline V gene has CDR1 LNHDA and CDR2 SQIVND (reference sequence). Trimming took off 3 bases at V and 4 bases at J, with 12 bases between the two ends. CDR3 residues: CASSMSGGGTEAFF. The CDR3 nucleotides are TGTGCCAGTAGTATGTCAGGAGGGGGCACTGAAGCTTTCTTT.

This clonotype is a singleton in its sample. The rearrangement joins TRBV7-2 to TRBJ2-7, with D maybe TRBD2 (9 bases). The V end was cut by 5 bases, the J end by 7 bases, with 24 bases between. In germline, CDR1 is SGHTA, CDR2 FQGNSA. This CDR3 contains 16 residues. CDR3 residues: CASSLSGGTGYNEQYF. In DNA, the CDR3 is TGTGCCAGCAGCCTCAGCGGGGGGACAGGCTACAATGAGCAGTACTTC.

This clonotype was observed a few times. This rearrangement joins TRBV7-6 to TRBJ2-5; 9 nucleotides align to TRBD2. The DNA end favors TRBJ2-1, so the J call may be wrong. CDR3 size: 15 residues. Germline CDR1 is SGHVS and CDR2 is FNYEAQ. CDR3 loop: CASSFGLAGRGEQFF. CDR3 bases: TGTGCCAGCAGCTTCGGTCTAGCGGGACGGGGTGAGCAGTTCTTC.

This clonotype appeared a few times. Because the CDR3's place on the DNA is in doubt, the DNA is left out and the CDR3 is given as listed by TCRdb. The genes are TRBV10-1 and TRBJ2-5; the table's D call of TRBD1 was not tested on the DNA. Looked up from germline, CDR1 is WNHNN and CDR2 is SYGVQD (reference sequence). The CDR3 spans 15 amino acids, including both terminal residues. CDR3 residues: CASSPRDTLWLHLRF.

This clonotype was seen a single time. The chain recombines TRBV3-1 with TRBJ2-7; 8 bases are shared with TRBD2. The DNA end favors TRBJ2-5, so the J call may be wrong. The CDR3 consists of 13 residues. Per germline, CDR1 LGHDT and CDR2 YNNKEL (reference sequence). The CDR3 bases are TGTGCCAGCAGCCGCCGGGGGGGAGAGACCCAGTACTTC. Protein sequence: CASSRRGGETQYF.

This clonotype was counted at least ten times. The chain combines TRBV28 with TRBJ1-4; D ambiguous. The CDR3 extends over 11 amino acids. With 3 bases removed from V and 8 bases from J, the gap between germline ends came to 4 bases. Germline loops: CDR1 MDHEN, CDR2 SYDVKM. CDR3: CASSFREKLFF. The DNA for the CDR3 is TGTGCCAGCAGTTTCAGGGAAAAACTGTTTTTT.

This chain uses TRBV11-2 with TRBJ2-6; D is perhaps TRBD2 (5 bases). Trimming removed 6 bases at V and 2 bases at J, with 11 bases between. CDR1 is SGHAT, CDR2 FQNNGV, per germline. This CDR3 has 15 residues. CDR3 DNA sequence: TGTGCCAGCAGTCGCAGCGGAGCTGGGGCCAACGTCCTGACTTTC. Residues: CASSRSGAGANVLTF.

J is TRBJ2-3 and V is TRBV7-2; the D gene is possibly TRBD2 (5 bases). Trimming took off 0 bases at V and 7 bases at J, with 14 bases between the two ends. Germline assignment: CDR1 SGHTA and CDR2 FQGNSA. This CDR3 is built from 15 residues. CDR3 residues: CASSLAGNGGNTQYF. In DNA form, the CDR3 reads TGTGCCAGCAGCTTAGCTGGAAACGGAGGAAATACGCAGTATTTT. Based on the CDR3 plus reference TRBV7-2 and TRBJ2-3, the full variable domain is GAGVSQSPSNKVTEKGKDVELRCDPISGHTALYWYRQSLGQGLEFLIYFQGNSAPDKSGLPSDRFSAERTGGSVSTLTIQRTQQEDSAVYLCASSLAGNGGNTQYFGPGTRLTVL.

In this sample, this clonotype turned up many times. The chain couples TRBV2 to TRBJ2-3; D is uncertain. CDR1 and CDR2 from the germline V gene are SNHLY and FYNNEI. This CDR3 region has 14 residues. Trimming shortened V by 4 bases and J by 2 bases, and 10 bases separated the two germline ends. The CDR3 DNA sequence: TGTGCCAGCAGTGCCAGGCAGCTCACAGATACGCAGTATTTT. Its protein product is CASSARQLTDTQYF.

Regarding this clonotype: A read error is likely, as this CDR3 ends without the conserved phenylalanine or tryptophan. The DNA is left out, because the CDR3 cannot be placed on it with certainty; the CDR3 is given as TCRdb lists it. This chain uses TRBV6-5 with TRBJ2-5; the table's D call, TRBD1, was not checked against the DNA. The CDR3 has 20 amino acids, counting both end residues. Per germline, CDR1 MNHEY and CDR2 SVGAGI. CDR3 region: CASSYSISGGANNSPLHFGN.

In its sample, this clonotype was seen once. The V call is TRBV6-1, the J call TRBJ2-3; D may be TRBD1 (6 bases). The J call may be mistaken, given a closer DNA end match to TRBJ2-7. CDR3 length: 13 residues. Germline loops: CDR1 MNHNS, CDR2 SASEGT. The CDR3 sequence is CVTGPNPTYEQYF. The DNA for the CDR3 is TGTGTCACAGGGCCAAATCCCACCTACGAGCAGTACTTC.

This clonotype was seen a handful of times. The chain recombines TRBV12-5 with TRBJ2-1; tentative D call: TRBD1 (6 bases). CDR1 is LGHNT and CDR2 is FRNRAP in the germline V gene. Trimming pared 5 bases from V and 7 bases from J, leaving 9 bases between. The length of the CDR3 is 12 residues. The CDR3 here is CASGRGWNEQFF. The CDR3 DNA reads as TGTGCTAGTGGTAGGGGGTGGAATGAGCAGTTCTTC.

This clonotype was seen many times. This sequence joins TRBV19 and TRBJ1-4, with 9 nucleotides matching TRBD1. The germline V gene has CDR1 LNHDA and CDR2 SQIVND (reference sequence). With 5 bases clipped from V and 7 bases from J, the junction kept 5 bases outside the gene matches. This CDR3 is built from 14 residues. The CDR3 sequence: CASSFRDRVEKLFF. As DNA, the CDR3 is TGTGCCAGTAGTTTCCGGGACAGGGTTGAAAAACTGTTTTTT. The whole variable domain, remainder taken from reference TRBV19 and TRBJ1-4, is DGGITQSPKYLFRKEGQNVTLSCEQNLNHDAMYWYRQDPGQGLRLIYYSQIVNDFQKGDIAEGYSVSREKKESFPLTVTSAQKNPTAFYLCASSFRDRVEKLFFGSGTQLSVL.

This clonotype appeared once. The rearrangement uses TRBV7-2 and TRBJ2-3; a weak D match, TRBD1 (6 bases). Germline V gene lookup returns CDR1 SGHTA and CDR2 FQGNSA. The CDR3 is made up of 16 amino acids. The V gene lost 5 bases and the J gene lost 6 bases, with 21 bases spanning the gap. The CDR3 region is CASSRNQLGAGDTQYF. The CDR3 DNA reads TGTGCCAGCAGCCGCAATCAGCTGGGGGCCGGGGATACGCAGTATTTT.

This clonotype is deemed medium-sized. V is TRBV7-3 and J is TRBJ2-7; D may be TRBD1 (5 bases). Trimming shortened V by 3 bases and J by 6 bases, and 15 bases separated the two germline ends. The CDR3 totals 14 residues. CDR1 is SGHTA and CDR2 is FQGTGA in the germline V gene. In nucleotides, the CDR3 is TGTGCCAGCAGCTTGCTCGTTAGGGGCGGCGAGCAGTACTTC. Translated: CASSLLVRGGEQYF.

This clonotype was seen repeatedly, ten times or more. This may be a read error, as it is one base from a much larger clone. The chain has TRBV6-1 and TRBJ2-7, with no clear D. Trimming shortened V by 6 bases and J by 7 bases, and 22 bases separated the two germline ends. Germline V gene lookup returns CDR1 MNHNS and CDR2 SASEGT. The CDR3 sequence is 15 residues long. The CDR3 DNA sequence: TGTGCCAGCAGACAACAGATGATCTCCTACAATGAGCAGTACTTC. Protein sequence: CASRQQMISYNEQYF.

The rearrangement uses TRBV6-1 and TRBJ2-5; possibly TRBD2 for D (7 bases). The DNA end is a closer match to TRBJ2-1, so the J assignment may be wrong. The CDR3 has 16 amino acids. From germline, CDR1 is MNHNS and CDR2 SASEGT. CDR3 region: CASSSIAEGGTNEQFF. The CDR3, as DNA: TGTGCCAGCAGCTCCATAGCGGAGGGGGGGACCAATGAGCAGTTCTTC.

The chain uses TRBV18 and TRBJ1-4, with TRBD1 as a possible D gene (6 bases). V lost 3 bases and J 1 base, leaving 15 bases between the germline ends. From germline, CDR1 is KGHSH and CDR2 LQKENI. The CDR3 loop spans 17 amino acids. Here the CDR3 DNA reads TGTGCCAGCTCACCGGACAGACAACGGGGAACTAATGAAAAACTGTTTTTT. Protein sequence: CASSPDRQRGTNEKLFF.

Turning to this clonotype: This is likely a read error, given that the CDR3 carries no conserved phenylalanine or tryptophan at its end. It is unclear where the CDR3 begins or ends on the DNA, so no DNA is shown, and the CDR3 is as TCRdb lists it. V gene TRBV7-3 combines with J gene TRBJ1-1; the table assigns TRBD1, which was not confirmed against the DNA. The CDR3 is 13 amino acids long, termini counted. Per germline, CDR1 SGHTA and CDR2 FQGTGA. CDR3 sequence: CASSFTMSSSSGQ.